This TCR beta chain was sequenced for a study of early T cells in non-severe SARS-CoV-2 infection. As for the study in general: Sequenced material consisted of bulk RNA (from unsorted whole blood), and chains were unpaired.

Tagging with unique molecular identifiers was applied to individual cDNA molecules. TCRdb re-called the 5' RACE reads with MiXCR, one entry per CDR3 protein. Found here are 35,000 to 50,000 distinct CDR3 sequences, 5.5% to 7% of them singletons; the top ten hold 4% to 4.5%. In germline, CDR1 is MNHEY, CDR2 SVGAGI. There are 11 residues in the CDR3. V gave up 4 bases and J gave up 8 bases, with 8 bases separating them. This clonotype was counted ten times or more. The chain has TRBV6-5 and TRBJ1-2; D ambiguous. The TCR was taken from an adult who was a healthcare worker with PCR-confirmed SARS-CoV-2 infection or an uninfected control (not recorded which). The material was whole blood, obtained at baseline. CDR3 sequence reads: CASSSPWGYTF. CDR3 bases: TGTGCCAGCAGTTCACCTTGGGGCTACACCTTC.